This T cell receptor beta chain was sequenced for a study of blood T cells in healthy people across ages (dated by TCRdb to about 2015). Notes on the research overall: In model experiments, template switching captured roughly one uniquely barcoded TCR beta cDNA molecule for every two T cells. To track age-related changes in TCR beta repertoire diversity, the study relied on deep sequencing normalized with unique cDNA molecular identifiers. The donors were divided into four age groups: young (average approximately 17 years), middle-aged (about 39), aged (about 56) and long-lived (nearly 85). Donors of different ages were randomly distributed across sequencing lanes to avoid experimental bias. The study analyzed two additional independent replicas of 1 million unique cDNA reads from the same blood draw for two donors, one aged 18 to 29 and one aged 80 or older. Results and caveats for the whole study, not just this receptor: Estimates of total diversity based on one million sequenced T cells were regarded as lower bounds and as underestimates. Observed TCR beta diversity per million T cells fell roughly linearly with age, and a significant reduction was already apparent by age roughly 40. Compared with the aged group, the long-lived group had more naive CD4+ T cells, fewer expanded clones and increased TCR diversity, suggesting age selection. Bulk unsorted PBMC profiling prevented conclusive comparison of naive and antigen-experienced compartments. Donor CMV infection status was unknown, potentially confounding age-related changes in expanded clonotypes. There was a strong correlation between observed TCR beta diversity and the percentage of naive T cells measured by flow cytometry.

Cut back by 4 bases and 5 bases, the V and J ends lie 11 bases apart. Inclusive of the bounding cysteine and phenylalanine, the CDR3 is 14 residues long. The DNA shown is the 42-base CDR3, in frame from base 1. Libraries were prepared through 5' RACE. Sequencing took place on an Illumina HiSeq 2500. A second PCR of about 7 to 12 cycles was run with a J-beta primer mix and a sample-barcoded 5' primer. A template-switch 5' adaptor carrying 12 random nucleotides introduced a unique molecular identifier onto each TCR beta cDNA molecule. At least 2.5 million CDR3-containing paired-end reads were obtained from each sample. First-strand cDNA was synthesized from all RNA with the Mint cDNA synthesis kit, primed by a TRBC-specific oligonucleotide. Following uracil-DNA glycosylase treatment, all cDNA underwent a first 18-cycle PCR with the universal primers M1SS and BC2_uni_R. As for how the authors treated the data: For normalization, 1 million high-quality reads were randomly selected from each sample, with every read carrying a distinct molecular identifier. Instead of being binned into consensus sequences, reads with shared molecular identifiers were discarded. CDR3 identification, clonotype clustering and error correction used MiTCR with a Q25 quality threshold and the strictest error-elimination algorithm. A nonparametric unseen species model with Euler transformation was used to estimate a lower bound on total TCR beta diversity. The public sequencing data were trimmed at Q25 with fastp and processed into clonotypes with MiXCR by TCRdb, which kept only in-frame beta chains. Every entry covers one CDR3 protein and lists the most common genes and DNA from its rows. The V and J calls were not made by the authors but by TCRdb's processing. This sample has 850,000 to 950,000 distinct CDR3 sequences in its table, and more than 25% of those were observed once. The top ten constitute around 15% of the sample.

Systemically healthy Caucasian individuals from Russia, 39 in total and aged roughly 6 to 90 years, were included as donors. Roughly 10 milliliters of peripheral blood were drawn from each donor into EDTA-treated Vacutainer tubes. PBMCs were isolated by Ficoll-Paque density-gradient centrifugation, with at least 6 million obtained per sample. Total RNA, at least 6 micrograms per sample, was extracted from PBMCs with Trizol reagent. The percentages of naive CD45RAhigh/CD27high T cells were determined by flow cytometry on a PBMC aliquot from every donor. As to this clonotype: The antigen this receptor binds is unknown. No per-base quality is available; no much larger clone lies one base away.

Sequenced sample: blood. Recombination connected TRBV12-3 or TRBV12-4 to TRBJ1-4, with TRBD1 perhaps the D gene, on 6 matching bases. The TCR originated in a woman older than 75 in good health. This receptor has the CDR3 CASSYTGLNEKLFF. The DNA is TGTGCCAGCAGTTACACAGGGTTAAATGAAAAACTGTTTTTT.